This is a list of T cell receptor beta chains from one sample in a study of T cell changes during pregnancy in multiple sclerosis. Libraries were prepared by immunoSEQ multiplex PCR; TCRdb keeps only in-frame clonotypes and omits some of them. This table holds approximately 88,000 clones, around 93% found once. The sequences come from peripheral blood, collected in the first trimester of pregnancy. Source of these receptors: a female donor with multiple sclerosis, enrolled in a pregnancy study. Both conserved end residues are part of each CDR3. Each record gives: CDR3 DNA, CDR3 protein, J gene, D gene, clone size, V gene. A D gene is named only where the DNA matches it firmly. Clone size is given for some rows only: seen once, a few or many times, or a class if the clone is expanded.

DNA: TGTGCCAGTAAGCTTGCAGGGCCCTATGGCTACACCTTC
CDR3: CASKLAGPYGYTF
J: TRBJ1-2
D: .
size: .
V: TRBV19

DNA: TGTGCTAGTGGTTTTTTCCCTTCACAGATTAGCAATCAGCCCCAGCATTTT
CDR3: CASGFFPSQISNQPQHF
J: TRBJ1-5
D: .
size: .
V: TRBV12-5

DNA: TGTGCCAGTAGTATTGATGGGGACTACTCTGGAAACACCATATATTTT
CDR3: CASSIDGDYSGNTIYF
J: TRBJ1-3
D: .
size: .
V: TRBV19

DNA: TGTGCCAGCAGCCGGACGGAGGGCACAGATACGCAGTATTTT
CDR3: CASSRTEGTDTQYF
J: TRBJ2-3
D: .
size: .
V: TRBV13

DNA: TGTGCCAGCAGTAAGGCGACAGATTTGAACACTGAAGCTTTCTTT
CDR3: CASSKATDLNTEAFF
J: TRBJ1-1
D: .
size: .
V: TRBV6-5

DNA: TGTGCCATCAGTGAGTCTATAGCAACGGATACGCAGTATTTT
CDR3: CAISESIATDTQYF
J: TRBJ2-3
D: .
size: .
V: TRBV10-3

DNA: TGTGCCAGCAGCGTGGACAACCCCTACAATGAGCAGTTCTTC
CDR3: CASSVDNPYNEQFF
J: TRBJ2-1
D: .
size: once
V: TRBV9

DNA: TGTGCCAGCAGCTTCGCCGGGACAGGGGCGTCCGGAAACACCATATATTTT
CDR3: CASSFAGTGASGNTIYF
J: TRBJ1-3
D: TRBD1
size: .
V: TRBV7-9

DNA: TGTGCCAGCAGCTCGCGAGGTAGCTCCTACAATGAGCAGTTCTTC
CDR3: CASSSRGSSYNEQFF
J: TRBJ2-1
D: .
size: once
V: TRBV7-9

DNA: TGTGCCAGCAGCCAAGATCCTTTGACGGGGAGATACAATGAGCAGTTCTTC
CDR3: CASSQDPLTGRYNEQFF
J: TRBJ2-1
D: .
size: .
V: TRBV4-2

DNA: TGTGCCAGTAGTTACCCGGGGGCGAACACCGGGGAGCTGTTTTTT
CDR3: CASSYPGANTGELFF
J: TRBJ2-2
D: .
size: few
V: TRBV19

DNA: TGTGCCAGCAGTGATGGTCAGGGAGGGATAGATACGCAGTATTTT
CDR3: CASSDGQGGIDTQYF
J: TRBJ2-3
D: TRBD2
size: .
V: TRBV2

DNA: TGTGCCAGCAGCTCTGGACAGAATAGCAATCAGCCCCAGCATTTT
CDR3: CASSSGQNSNQPQHF
J: TRBJ1-5
D: .
size: .
V: TRBV9

DNA: TGTGCCAGCAGCGTAGCCATCCCCACAGATACGCAGTATTTT
CDR3: CASSVAIPTDTQYF
J: TRBJ2-3
D: .
size: .
V: TRBV9

DNA: TGCGCCAGCAGCCCCGGACAGAGCACAGATACGCAGTATTTT
CDR3: CASSPGQSTDTQYF
J: TRBJ2-3
D: .
size: .
V: TRBV5-1

DNA: TGCGCCAGCAGCTTGGAGGCAGGATCCTACAATGAGCAGTTCTTC
CDR3: CASSLEAGSYNEQFF
J: TRBJ2-1
D: .
size: once
V: TRBV5-1

DNA: TGTGCCAGCAGTTTATCGATAGGTGACAGAAATCAGCCCCAGCATTTT
CDR3: CASSLSIGDRNQPQHF
J: TRBJ1-5
D: .
size: .
V: TRBV27

DNA: TGTGCCACCCCTTGGGACAGGGAAAGGTATCAGCCCCAGCATTTT
CDR3: CATPWDRERYQPQHF
J: TRBJ1-5
D: TRBD1
size: .
V: TRBV6-5

DNA: TGTGCCAGCAGTGAAGATTACAGGGTCGGCTACACCTTC
CDR3: CASSEDYRVGYTF
J: TRBJ1-2
D: .
size: .
V: TRBV2

DNA: TGTGCCAGCAGTGACCGGGGGTCGGGCTACACCTTC
CDR3: CASSDRGSGYTF
J: TRBJ1-2
D: .
size: .
V: TRBV2

DNA: TGTGCCAGCAGCCGCAGGGGAAGGGTCAATCAGCCCCAGCATTTT
CDR3: CASSRRGRVNQPQHF
J: TRBJ1-5
D: .
size: .
V: TRBV7-8

DNA: TGTGCCAGTAGTATAGTTGGAGGGTCTGGGGCCAACGTCCTGACTTTC
CDR3: CASSIVGGSGANVLTF
J: TRBJ2-6
D: .
size: .
V: TRBV19

DNA: TGTGCCAGTAGCGGGTCGACAGGGGCGGCTTATTCACCCCTCCACTTT
CDR3: CASSGSTGAAYSPLHF
J: TRBJ1-6
D: TRBD1
size: .
V: TRBV19

DNA: TGTGCCAGCGGGGGACAGGGTTACTATGGCTACACCTTC
CDR3: CASGGQGYYGYTF
J: TRBJ1-2
D: TRBD1
size: few
V: TRBV25-1

DNA: TGTGCCAGCAGCTCAGGACAGGGCCTTTGGAATTCACCCCTCCACTTT
CDR3: CASSSGQGLWNSPLHF
J: TRBJ1-6
D: TRBD1
size: .
V: TRBV5-6

DNA: TGTGCCAGCAGCCCGGAGGGGCGTAATGTTTATAATTCACCCCTCCACTTT
CDR3: CASSPEGRNVYNSPLHF
J: TRBJ1-6
D: .
size: .
V: TRBV7-9

DNA: TGTGCCAGCAGCGTAGCGGCGACAGGGAGAGGGAATGAAAAACTGTTTTTT
CDR3: CASSVAATGRGNEKLFF
J: TRBJ1-4
D: TRBD1
size: .
V: TRBV9

DNA: TGTGCCAGCAGCGGGGGGACAGAAAATAGCAATCAGCCCCAGCATTTT
CDR3: CASSGGTENSNQPQHF
J: TRBJ1-5
D: TRBD1
size: .
V: TRBV9

DNA: TGTGCCAGTAATCCTAGCGGCACAGATACGCAGTATTTT
CDR3: CASNPSGTDTQYF
J: TRBJ2-3
D: .
size: .
V: TRBV19

DNA: TGTGCCAGCAGACAGGGTGAAGGGACTGAAGCTTTCTTT
CDR3: CASRQGEGTEAFF
J: TRBJ1-1
D: .
size: .
V: TRBV6-5

DNA: TGTGCCAGCGCTAACCACAGGGAGTGCGACAGTGGCGAGCAGTACTTC
CDR3: CASANHRECDSGEQYF
J: TRBJ2-7
D: .
size: .
V: TRBV21-1

DNA: TGTGCCACGGGGAACGAAAAACTGTTTTTT
CDR3: CATGNEKLFF
J: TRBJ1-4
D: .
size: .
V: TRBV19

DNA: TGTGCCAGCAGCGTTAGCGGGGGGGCCCTTGATACGCAGTATTTT
CDR3: CASSVSGGALDTQYF
J: TRBJ2-3
D: TRBD2
size: .
V: TRBV9

DNA: TGTGCCAGCTCACCAGGGACAGGTAACTACAATGAGCAGTTCTTC
CDR3: CASSPGTGNYNEQFF
J: TRBJ2-1
D: TRBD1
size: .
V: TRBV18

DNA: TGTGCCAGCAGCGCCGGAGACGAGCAGTACTTC
CDR3: CASSAGDEQYF
J: TRBJ2-7
D: .
size: .
V: TRBV7-9

DNA: TGTGCCAGCCCTACCGGCCTCTGGAGCTATGGCTACACCTTC
CDR3: CASPTGLWSYGYTF
J: TRBJ1-2
D: .
size: .
V: TRBV27